The rows below give T cell receptor beta chains drawn from one sample of a study of beta chain features in type 1 diabetes. TCRdb's table, derived via immunoSEQ multiplex PCR, lists solely in-frame clones and lacks some. The sample lists about 930,000 clones; 15% to 20% were seen once. The sequenced sample was naive CD4+ T cells from blood. Source of these receptors: a young woman in good health. CDR3s include the opening cysteine and the closing phenylalanine or tryptophan. D genes are given only for firm matches. Clone size is stated in some rows and not others, as once, few, many or a class when expanded.

j_call | clone_size | v_call | cdr3_length | d_call | cdr3_aa | cdr3_nt
TRBJ1-2 | NA | TRBV11-2 | 16 | NA | CASSLDLRGEAYGYTF | TGTGCCAGCAGCTTAGATCTTCGGGGAGAGGCCTATGGCTACACCTTC
TRBJ1-1 | few | TRBV25-1 | 13 | NA | CASSVRGHTEAFF | TGTGCCAGCAGTGTCCGGGGGCACACTGAAGCTTTCTTT
TRBJ2-1 | NA | TRBV5-1 | 14 | NA | CASSSGTRRDEQFF | TGCGCCAGCAGCTCTGGCACGAGAAGGGATGAGCAGTTCTTC
TRBJ2-7 | few | TRBV5-4 | 15 | TRBD2 | CASSSGLAGDYEQYF | TGTGCCAGCAGCTCAGGACTAGCGGGCGACTACGAGCAGTACTTC
TRBJ2-1 | few | TRBV5-4 | 15 | NA | CASSSKTEPNDEQFF | TGTGCCAGCAGCTCAAAGACTGAGCCCAATGATGAGCAGTTCTTC
TRBJ2-2 | NA | TRBV6-4 | 15 | TRBD2 | CASSEVAGGTGELFF | TGTGCCAGCAGTGAAGTAGCGGGAGGTACCGGGGAGCTGTTTTTT
TRBJ1-2 | few | TRBV7-8 | 15 | TRBD1 | CASSFTGTGSYGYTF | TGTGCCAGCAGCTTTACCGGGACAGGGTCTTATGGCTACACCTTC
TRBJ1-3 | few | TRBV5-4 | 14 | NA | CASSLAGTGNTIYF | TGTGCCAGCAGCTTGGCAGGTACTGGAAACACCATATATTTT
TRBJ2-1 | few | TRBV5-1 | 15 | TRBD2 | CASSFLAGGPVEQFF | TGCGCCAGCAGCTTCCTAGCGGGAGGACCGGTTGAGCAGTTCTTC
TRBJ2-7 | NA | TRBV13 | 14 | TRBD2 | CASRTSESWGEQYF | TGTGCCAGCAGGACTAGCGAGAGTTGGGGCGAGCAGTACTTC
TRBJ2-3 | NA | TRBV6-5 | 15 | NA | CASSYSGLSTDTQYF | TGTGCCAGCAGTTACTCAGGACTTAGCACAGATACGCAGTATTTT
TRBJ2-7 | NA | TRBV19 | 15 | TRBD1 | CASSTQTGLPYEQYF | TGTGCCAGTAGTACCCAGACAGGGCTTCCCTACGAGCAGTACTTC
TRBJ2-7 | NA | TRBV4-1 | 16 | NA | CASSQDIRAGFYEQYF | TGCGCCAGCAGCCAAGATATCAGGGCGGGCTTCTACGAGCAGTACTTC
TRBJ2-7 | once | TRBV7-9 | 17 | NA | CASSFVSTRLTLSEQYF | TGTGCCAGCAGCTTCGTCTCAACGCGACTCACGTTAAGCGAGCAGTACTTC
TRBJ2-3 | few | TRBV4-2 | 15 | NA | CASSQVADSTDTQYF | TGTGCCAGCAGCCAAGTGGCCGACTCCACAGATACGCAGTATTTT
TRBJ2-7 | few | TRBV14 | 13 | NA | CASSQIPDYEQYF | TGTGCCAGCAGCCAGATTCCGGATTACGAGCAGTACTTC
TRBJ2-2 | NA | TRBV5-4 | 17 | NA | CASSQKKTATTPGELFF | TGTGCCAGCAGCCAAAAAAAGACGGCGACTACTCCCGGGGAGCTGTTTTTT
TRBJ2-5 | NA | TRBV5-1 | 15 | NA | CASSLALPSGETQYF | TGCGCCAGCAGCTTGGCCCTCCCGAGTGGAGAGACCCAGTACTTC
TRBJ2-1 | few | TRBV20-1 | 10 | NA | CSASYNEQFF | TGCAGTGCTTCCTACAATGAGCAGTTCTTC